This TCR beta chain was documented in a study of blood T cell repertoires in COVID-19. Study background: Sites across the United States, Italy and Spain contributed samples from acute and convalescent COVID-19. From T cells, B-cell-depleted T cells, or PBMCs came the material, which was cDNA or gDNA.

Germline-derived CDR1 and CDR2 are SGHTA and FQGNSA. The ends were cut back, 5 bases at V and 5 bases at J, with 12 bases in the middle. This CDR3 spans 13 amino acids. In the study's own analysis: It was from reference gene primer amplification that nucleated cell counts were estimated. Measured with immunoSEQ multiplex PCR; TCRdb has only the in-frame clones, and not every one. Clonal size and the V and J genes are those of that table, whereas D and trimming came from the DNA. Found here are 200,000 to 250,000 clones, about 90% of them singletons; the top ten hold 0.65% to 0.85%. This sequence originates from a man aged 55 to 69 with COVID-19, enrolled during active disease. The sample comprised peripheral blood. The chain combines TRBV7-2 with TRBJ2-5; D may be TRBD2 (6 bases). The DNA for the CDR3 is TGTGCCAGCAGCCCCGCTAGCGTCGAGACCCAGTACTTC. Its translation is CASSPASVETQYF.